A selection of T cell receptor beta chains follows, all from one sample in a study of T cells in Graves' hyperthyroidism and ophthalmopathy. TCRdb reprocessed the multiplex PCR reads with MiXCR, giving one entry per CDR3 protein. This sample has a few hundred thousand distinct CDR3 sequences, with more than 15% found just once. The sample was blood. These receptors originate from a woman under 40 with Graves' ophthalmopathy. Each CDR3 is given with its conserved first and last residue. A D gene is named only where the DNA matches it firmly. Not all rows give a size; the values are once, few, many and, for expanded clones, a class.

>TRBD1|TRBV5-1|TRBJ1-6|NA
CASSFTGARYNSPLHF
TGCGCCAGCAGCTTTACAGGGGCCAGATATAATTCACCCCTCCACTTT
>NA|TRBV27|TRBJ2-2|few
CASRWAPQAGELFF
TGTGCCAGTCGATGGGCCCCCCAGGCCGGGGAGCTGTTTTTT
>TRBD2|TRBV6-1|TRBJ2-2|few
CASSLRAGGNTGELFF
TGTGCCAGCAGTCTTCGCGCGGGGGGGAACACCGGGGAGCTGTTTTTT
>NA|TRBV5-1|TRBJ2-1|many
CASSLRASQDEQFF
TGCGCCAGCAGCTTGAGGGCTAGCCAGGATGAGCAGTTCTTC
>NA|TRBV7-2|TRBJ2-5|many
CASCLGRRETQYF
TGTGCCAGCTGCCTGGGGCGGCGAGAGACCCAGTACTTC
>NA|TRBV6-2/TRBV6-3|TRBJ2-5|many
CASSYFETQYF
TGTGCCAGCAGTTATTTCGAGACCCAGTACTTC
>NA|TRBV29-1|TRBJ2-1|few
CSVEGGGRGAYNEQFF
TGCAGCGTTGAGGGTGGGGGGAGAGGGGCCTACAATGAGCAGTTCTTC
>TRBD1|TRBV29-1|TRBJ2-5|many
CSVARTGVQETQYF
TGCAGCGTCGCCCGGACAGGGGTGCAAGAGACCCAGTACTTC
>NA|TRBV6-1|TRBJ1-1|NA
CASGINMNTEAFF
TGTGCCAGTGGCATCAACATGAACACTGAAGCTTTCTTT
>TRBD2|TRBV19|TRBJ2-3|few
CASSMDRTRTQDTQYF
TGTGCCAGTAGTATGGACCGGACTAGGACACAAGATACGCAGTATTTT
>TRBD2|TRBV4-3|TRBJ2-3|many
CASSQVGGGVDTQYF
TGCGCCAGCAGCCAAGTTGGGGGGGGGGTAGATACGCAGTATTTT
>TRBD1|TRBV20-1|TRBJ2-2|NA
CSALNAGTGLPGELFF
TGCAGTGCCTTAAATGCCGGGACAGGGCTTCCCGGGGAGCTGTTTTTT
>TRBD2|TRBV5-1|TRBJ2-7|many
CASSWGTSGSVYEQYF
TGCGCCAGCAGCTGGGGGACTAGCGGGAGTGTTTACGAGCAGTACTTC
>TRBD2|TRBV20-1|TRBJ2-3|many
CSVRGGLGTDTQYF
TGCAGTGTTCGGGGGGGACTAGGGACAGATACGCAGTATTTT
>TRBD1|TRBV28|TRBJ2-2|NA
CASSFVRTGNTGELFF
TGTGCCAGCAGTTTCGTACGGACAGGGAACACCGGGGAGCTGTTTTTT
>TRBD2|TRBV9|TRBJ2-2|few
CASSVTSGRYTGELFF
TGTGCCAGCAGCGTTACTAGCGGGAGGTACACCGGGGAGCTGTTTTTT
>NA|TRBV2|TRBJ1-2|many
CASSLNREVYGYTF
TGTGCCAGCAGCCTCAACAGGGAGGTCTATGGCTACACCTTC
>TRBD2|TRBV3-1|TRBJ2-2|NA
CASSQGKRGTGELFF
TGTGCCAGCAGCCAAGGGAAGCGGGGGACCGGGGAGCTGTTTTTT
>NA|TRBV28|TRBJ2-2|many
CASHRGGSSAGELFF
TGTGCCAGCCACAGGGGGGGAAGTTCGGCCGGGGAGCTGTTTTTT
>TRBD1|TRBV6-1|TRBJ1-1|NA
CASSQFGTGGLGRFEAFF
TGTGCCAGCAGTCAATTCGGGACAGGGGGCCTCGGTCGGTTTGAAGCTTTCTTT
>TRBD1|TRBV27|TRBJ2-7|many
CASSFLRDRERGISEQYF
TGTGCCAGCAGTTTCCTCCGGGACAGGGAGAGGGGAATTAGCGAGCAGTACTTC
>NA|TRBV7-9|TRBJ2-4|many
CASSPVRDIQYF
TGTGCCAGCAGCCCAGTAAGGGACATTCAGTACTTC
>NA|TRBV20-1|TRBJ1-4|many
CSASQQENEKLFF
TGCAGTGCTAGCCAACAGGAGAATGAAAAACTGTTTTTT